What follows are 18 T cell receptor beta chains derived from one specimen sequenced in a study of shared clonotypes between healthy human individuals. Sequencing was performed with immunoSEQ multiplex PCR; in TCRdb, only in-frame clones are kept and a portion is missing. The sample contains about 2 million clones, about 95% of which appear only once. Naive CD8 cells lacked CD45RO, underwent positive selection for CCR7 and left out terminally differentiated effector memory CD45RA+ cells. Input material: naive CD8+ T cells sorted from blood. These receptors all come from a young man in good health.

J is TRBJ1-5 and V is TRBV23-1; a weak D match, TRBD1 (5 bases). TRBV23-1 carries the ORF label, with uncertain function. The CDR3 has 17 amino acids. Trimming stripped 2 bases from V and 4 bases from J, with 18 bases between. In DNA form, the CDR3 reads TGCGCCAGCAGTCAAGACCGCCTGGCGGGGGAAAATCAGCCCCAGCATTTT. Residues: CASSQDRLAGENQPQHF.

The chain couples TRBV4-3 to TRBJ2-7; D not certain. The V end lost 0 bases, the J end lost 0 bases, and 9 bases lay between the germline ends. CDR3 length equals 15 residues. Looked up from germline, CDR1 is LGHNA and CDR2 is YSLEER. The CDR3 sequence: CASSQEVRSSYEQYF. The CDR3 nucleotides read TGCGCCAGCAGCCAAGAGGTCCGAAGCTCCTACGAGCAGTACTTC.

The chain is built from TRBV2 and TRBJ2-7; 8 bases are a match to TRBD2. The length of the CDR3 is 13 residues. Germline-derived CDR1 and CDR2 are SNHLY and FYNNEI. After removal of 7 bases from V and 5 bases from J, the junction contained 7 bases not matched to a gene. DNA for the CDR3: TGTGCCAGCACCGAAGAAGCGGGGGACGAGCAGTACTTC. Translation: CASTEEAGDEQYF.

The rearrangement uses TRBV7-9 and TRBJ2-7; TRBD1 agrees at 9 bases. Germline V lookup: CDR1 SEHNR, CDR2 FQNEAQ (reference sequence). The CDR3 is 15 amino acids. The ends lost 5 bases at V and 5 bases at J; junction bases unmatched: 10. The chain's CDR3 is CASSGPGQGSDEQYF. CDR3 DNA sequence: TGTGCCAGCAGCGGACCCGGACAGGGGTCCGACGAGCAGTACTTC.

As regards this clone: One end of the junction varies from germline; a read error may be responsible. This sequence joins TRBV4-2 and TRBJ1-6; the D gene is possibly TRBD1 (5 bases). Germline loops: CDR1 LGHNA, CDR2 YNFKEQ. This CDR3 has 13 residues. The CDR3 coding sequence is TGTGCCAGCAGCGAAAACACGGGACTCGGGATCAGTTTT. Translating it yields CASSENTGLGISF.

The chain carries TRBV6-1 and TRBJ2-7, with D possibly called TRBD1 or TRBD2 (5 bases each). The V and J ends lost 7 bases and 1 base respectively, with 11 bases between them. This CDR3 region has 13 residues. Germline V gene data show CDR1 as MNHNS and CDR2 as SASEGT. The CDR3 bases are TGTGCCAGCACCGAGGGGCAATCCTACGAGCAGTACTTC. As protein: CASTEGQSYEQYF.

The gene calls are TRBV29-1 and TRBJ1-1, with D possibly being TRBD1 (6 bases). Germline loops: CDR1 SQVTM, CDR2 ANQGSEA. The V end was cut by 6 bases, the J end by 1 base, with 12 bases between. The CDR3 has 13 amino acids. This CDR3 reads CSVAGTTNTEAFF. The CDR3 DNA reads as TGCAGCGTGGCCGGGACAACGAACACTGAAGCTTTCTTT.

This chain links TRBV2 with TRBJ1-1; D unclear. The CDR3 is 14 amino acids. Trimming took off 10 bases at V and 4 bases at J, with 19 bases between the two ends. Germline V lookup: CDR1 SNHLY, CDR2 FYNNEI. The CDR3 sequence is CATSLGLEATEAFF. The CDR3 DNA reads TGTGCCACTTCGCTTGGACTGGAGGCCACTGAAGCTTTCTTT. The full variable domain, completed using reference TRBV2 and TRBJ1-1, is EPEVTQTPSHQVTQMGQEVILRCVPISNHLYFYWYRQILGQKVEFLVSFYNNEISEKSEIFDDQFSVERPDGSNFTLKIRSTKLEDSAMYFCATSLGLEATEAFFGQGTRLTVV.

This clone was seen just once. This chain connects TRBV13 to TRBJ1-2; no clear D gene. CDR1 is PRHDT, CDR2 FYEKMQ, per germline (reference sequence). V dropped 0 bases and J dropped 4 bases, with 12 bases sitting between them. CDR3 length equals 15 residues. CDR3: CASSLGAGDGYGYTF. DNA for the CDR3: TGTGCCAGCAGCTTAGGCGCGGGTGACGGCTATGGCTACACCTTC.

A remark on this clone: The same CDR3 is also encoded by other DNA sequences in this sample. This chain uses TRBV7-9 with TRBJ2-3, with a tentative D call TRBD2 (6 bases). Germline CDR1 reads SEHNR; CDR2 reads FQNEAQ (reference sequence). V was pared by 5 bases and J by 2 bases, with 11 bases between. This CDR3 contains 14 residues. The CDR3 nucleotides are TGTGCCAGCAGCCACCCGGACTACACAGATACGCAGTATTTT. It codes for CASSHPDYTDTQYF.

Turning to this clone: Other DNA sequences from this sample encode an identical CDR3 as well. This rearrangement joins TRBV14 to TRBJ2-1; 8 positions match TRBD2. The junction had 5 bases not matched to a gene; V was cut back by 4 bases and J by 0 bases. This CDR3 comprises 16 residues. Germline lookup yields CDR1 SGHDN and CDR2 FVKESK. The CDR3 DNA reads TGTGCCAGCAGCCCTTTAGCGGGGAGCTCCTACAATGAGCAGTTCTTC. Protein: CASSPLAGSSYNEQFF.

This rearrangement joins TRBV6-1 to TRBJ1-2; tentative D call: TRBD1 (5 bases). The CDR3 consists of 15 residues. With 4 bases removed from V and 2 bases from J, the gap between germline ends came to 14 bases. The germline CDR1 and CDR2 sequences are MNHNS and SASEGT. CDR3 sequence: CASSANVGGNYGYTF. CDR3 bases: TGTGCCAGCAGTGCGAACGTGGGGGGGAACTATGGCTACACCTTC.

V and J are TRBV4-1 and TRBJ1-5, with TRBD1 matching over 7 bases. This CDR3 is 14 amino acids long. V was pared by 3 bases and J by 7 bases, with 6 bases of the junction left unmatched. Germline CDR1 reads MGHRA; CDR2 reads YSYEKL. The CDR3 here is CASSHRQGRQPQHF. The CDR3, as DNA: TGCGCCAGCAGCCACAGACAGGGTCGCCAGCCCCAGCATTTT.

V and J are TRBV28 and TRBJ2-3; TRBD1 might be the D (5 bases). The CDR3 is 17 residues long. Germline V gives CDR1 MDHEN, CDR2 SYDVKM. Trimming took 6 bases from V and 0 from J, leaving 19 bases between them. The CDR3 DNA reads as TGTGCCAGCAGCCCCGTAGCCCTCGACAGTAGCACAGATACGCAGTATTTT. It specifies CASSPVALDSSTDTQYF.

This sequence joins TRBV19 and TRBJ2-1, with D hard to call. Germline assignment: CDR1 LNHDA and CDR2 SQIVND (reference sequence). V shed 1 base and J shed 8 bases, with 9 bases lying between them. This CDR3 is 13 amino acids long. In DNA, the CDR3 is TGTGCCAGTAGTATAGTCCCATGGGATGAGCAGTTCTTC. Translated: CASSIVPWDEQFF. The whole variable domain, remainder taken from reference TRBV19 and TRBJ2-1, is DGGITQSPKYLFRKEGQNVTLSCEQNLNHDAMYWYRQDPGQGLRLIYYSQIVNDFQKGDIAEGYSVSREKKESFPLTVTSAQKNPTAFYLCASSIVPWDEQFFGPGTRLTVL.

The chain carries TRBV27 and TRBJ2-7; D perhaps matches TRBD2 (6 bases). V was shortened by 6 bases and J by 5 bases, with 17 bases between the two germline ends. The CDR3 is made up of 14 amino acids. The V gene's germline CDR1 is MNHEY and CDR2 SMNVEV (reference sequence). The CDR3 DNA reads TGTGCCAGCAGCCCTGGACTAAGGGGAGACGAGCAGTACTTC. Protein: CASSPGLRGDEQYF.

This chain joins TRBV9 and TRBJ2-3; 10 nucleotides agree with TRBD2. From germline, CDR1 is SGDLS and CDR2 YYNGEE. V lost 4 bases, J lost 7 bases, and 9 bases stayed unmatched. This CDR3 is 15 amino acids long. The chain's CDR3 is CASSPIAGGRNTQYF. The CDR3 region has the DNA TGTGCCAGCAGCCCTATAGCGGGAGGTAGAAATACGCAGTATTTT.

The V and J genes are TRBV6-1 and TRBJ2-7; D possibly corresponds to TRBD1 (5 bases). The CDR3 is 19 residues long. Germline loops: CDR1 MNHNS, CDR2 SASEGT. The ends were cut back, 1 base at V and 2 bases at J, with 24 bases in the middle. In DNA, the CDR3 is TGTGCCAGCAGTGAAGAAAAGGGAAAGGGGTTCCCACCCCCCTACGAGCAGTACTTC. Protein sequence: CASSEEKGKGFPPPYEQYF.